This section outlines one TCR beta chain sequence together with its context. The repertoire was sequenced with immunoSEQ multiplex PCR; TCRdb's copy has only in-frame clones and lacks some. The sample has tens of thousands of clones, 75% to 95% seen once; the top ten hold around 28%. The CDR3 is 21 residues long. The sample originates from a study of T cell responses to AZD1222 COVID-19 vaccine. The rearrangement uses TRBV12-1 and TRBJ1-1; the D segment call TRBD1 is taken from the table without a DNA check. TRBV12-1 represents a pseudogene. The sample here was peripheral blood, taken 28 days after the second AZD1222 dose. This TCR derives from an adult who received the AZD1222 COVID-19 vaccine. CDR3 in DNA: TGTGCCAGCACCCCACTATCGTACGGACAGGGGACAGGGGTGGTAGGGGCTGAAGCTTTCTTT. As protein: CASTPLSYGQGTGVVGAEAFF.